Listed here are 10 T cell receptor beta chains from one sample, sequenced in a study of PD-1 blockade in classical Hodgkin lymphoma. Clones were read by immunoSEQ multiplex PCR, and TCRdb kept only the in-frame ones, dropping some. This sample carries more than 45,000 clones, approximately 73% of them seen once, and the ten largest clones take approximately 10%. After autologous stem cell transplantation all patients relapsed, and prior brentuximab vedotin exposure differed between cohorts. This specimen consisted of peripheral blood mononuclear cells (PBMCs), obtained at baseline. The receptors come from a human donor with classical Hodgkin lymphoma.

The chain links TRBV12-5 to TRBJ2-1; 7 nucleotides match TRBD2. Germline values: CDR1 LGHNT, CDR2 FRNRAP. This CDR3 is 15 amino acids long. The V and J ends lost 3 bases and 5 bases, in that order; junction bases with no gene match: 7. Written as DNA, the CDR3 is TGTGCTAGTGGTTTAGGGTCTAGCGGTCACAATGAGCAGTTCTTC. This gives the protein CASGLGSSGHNEQFF.

V gene TRBV5-1 combines with J gene TRBJ2-2; D unresolved. CDR3 length: 13 amino acids. V shed 7 bases and J shed 3 bases, with 10 bases lying between them. Germline CDR1 SGHRS, CDR2 YFSETQ. Here the CDR3 reads CASRSTDTGELFF. The CDR3 DNA is TGCGCCAGCCGATCGACGGACACCGGGGAGCTGTTTTTT.

V usage is TRBV4-2 and J usage is TRBJ2-1; 8 bases map to TRBD1. The CDR3 sequence is 15 residues long. Germline V gene sequence: CDR1 LGHNA, CDR2 YNFKEQ. J gave up 6 bases and V 1 base, and 5 bases lay outside the gene matches. CDR3 amino acids: CASSQAHRGFNEQFF. CDR3 DNA sequence: TGTGCCAGCAGCCAAGCGCACAGGGGGTTCAATGAGCAGTTCTTC.

The chain has TRBV6-1 and TRBJ1-2; perhaps TRBD1 as D (6 bases). V was trimmed by 8 bases and J by 3 bases, leaving 16 bases between them. CDR1 MNHNS and CDR2 SASEGT come from the germline V gene. The CDR3 contains 14 residues. Here the CDR3 DNA reads TGTGCCAGCCGGATGGGGGGCCGGGACTATGGCTACACCTTC. This codes for CASRMGGRDYGYTF.

The J gene is TRBJ2-7, the V gene TRBV27, with TRBD1 matching over 8 bases. V was pared by 10 bases and J by 5 bases, with 10 bases of the junction left unmatched. This CDR3 spans 13 amino acids. Germline CDR1 is MNHEY and CDR2 is SMNVEV (reference sequence). This CDR3 reads CANQGQVIDEQYF. The CDR3 coding sequence is TGTGCCAACCAGGGACAGGTTATAGACGAGCAGTACTTC.

Turning to this clone: Other nucleotide sequences from this sample produce the same CDR3. J is TRBJ2-7 and V is TRBV28, with D possibly TRBD1 on 5 matching bases. CDR1 and CDR2 (germline): MDHEN, SYDVKM. V was clipped by 3 bases and J by 2 bases, with 11 bases between them. CDR3 size: 14 residues. The CDR3 here is CASSLATVTYEQYF. The CDR3 nucleotides are TGTGCCAGCAGTTTGGCGACAGTTACCTACGAGCAGTACTTC. Full variable domain (remainder filled in from reference TRBV28 and TRBJ2-7): DVKVTQSSRYLVKRTGEKVFLECVQDMDHENMFWYRQDPGLGLRLIYFSYDVKMKEKGDIPEGYSVSREKKERFSLILESASTNQTSMYLCASSLATVTYEQYFGPGTRLTVT.

The chain has TRBV2 and TRBJ1-4; unclear D gene. V was clipped by 6 bases and J by 7 bases, with 9 bases between them. Germline CDR1 reads SNHLY; CDR2 reads FYNNEI. CDR3 length: 12 amino acids. This CDR3 reads CASSSDVEKLFF. DNA for the CDR3: TGTGCCAGCAGCTCTGACGTTGAAAAACTGTTTTTT.

J is TRBJ1-6 and V is TRBV19, with a tentative D call TRBD1 (6 bases). Germline V lookup: CDR1 LNHDA, CDR2 SQIVND (reference sequence). The CDR3 is 15 amino acids. Trimming took 5 bases from V and 6 from J, leaving 14 bases between them. CDR3 DNA: TGTGCCAGTAGTCCCCCGACAGGAGGTAATTCACCCCTCCACTTT. Encoded protein: CASSPPTGGNSPLHF.

V usage is TRBV5-1 and J usage is TRBJ2-2; D is unresolved. The ends were cut back, 5 bases at V and 2 bases at J, with 13 bases in the middle. Germline-derived CDR1 and CDR2 are SGHRS and YFSETQ. This CDR3 spans 15 amino acids. In DNA form, the CDR3 reads TGCGCCAGCAGAATTCTCCCACTAAACACCGGGGAGCTGTTTTTT. It encodes CASRILPLNTGELFF.

This clone was seen only a few times. The J gene is TRBJ2-1, the V gene TRBV28; 7 nucleotides match TRBD1. Per germline, CDR1 MDHEN and CDR2 SYDVKM. The CDR3 is 13 amino acids. The trim removed 4 bases at V and 10 bases at J, leaving 7 bases unmatched. CDR3 in DNA: TGTGCCAGCAGTTCCACCGGGACAGTAGAGCAGTTCTTC. It codes for CASSSTGTVEQFF.